Shown below are 29 T cell receptor beta chains from a single sample sequenced in a study of T-cell reconstitution after alpha-beta-depleted transplantation in children. Unique molecular identifiers were used to barcode this TCRbeta library. TCRdb reprocessed the PCR reads via MiXCR and lists one record per CDR3 protein. The repertoire holds about 420,000 distinct CDR3 sequences, with roughly 17% as singletons. The material sequenced was PBMCs, mostly from graft donor cells, taken 360 days after TCRalphabeta/CD19-depleted stem cell transplant. The receptor set was obtained from a boy less than two years old who had a stem cell transplant for Wiskott-Aldrich syndrome, so the T cells may come from the graft donor.

In this sample, this clonotype turned up a few times. This chain connects TRBV18 to TRBJ2-7; 7 bases fit TRBD1. The trim removed 3 bases at V and 4 bases at J, leaving 6 bases unmatched. In germline, CDR1 is KGHSH, CDR2 LQKENI. The CDR3 is made up of 14 amino acids. The CDR3 reads CASSPDRFTYEQYF. Written as DNA, the CDR3 is TGTGCCAGCTCACCGGACAGGTTTACTTACGAGCAGTACTTC.

This clonotype has just a few counts. V usage is TRBV20-1 and J usage is TRBJ2-2; D gene ambiguous. Between the trimmed V and J ends, which lost 4 bases and 8 bases, there was a span of 11 bases. The CDR3 spans 12 residues. Germline-derived CDR1 and CDR2 are DFQATT and SNEGSKA (reference sequence). The CDR3 here is CSAKNIAGELFF. Written as DNA, the CDR3 is TGCAGTGCTAAAAACATCGCTGGGGAGCTGTTTTTT.

This clonotype was picked up a small number of times. Here the CDR3 reads CASSKVFMFDPPGLAGGFSYEQYF. In nucleotides, the CDR3 is TGTGCCAGCAGCAAAGTTTTTATGTTCGACCCGCCGGGACTAGCGGGAGGGTTTTCCTACGAGCAGTACTTC. The rearrangement links TRBV21-1 to TRBJ2-7; the table's D call, TRBD2, was not checked against the DNA. TRBV21-1 is tagged as a pseudogene. The CDR3 runs to 24 residues.

The V call is TRBV29-1, the J call TRBJ1-1; a weak D match, TRBD1 (5 bases). The CDR3 loop spans 14 amino acids. With 4 bases removed from V and 7 bases from J, the gap between germline ends came to 19 bases. Germline loops: CDR1 SQVTM, CDR2 ANQGSEA. The CDR3 spells CSVAGLRWQHEAFF. In nucleotides, the CDR3 is TGCAGCGTTGCGGGACTCCGTTGGCAGCATGAAGCTTTCTTT.

This clonotype turned up a few times. CDR3 nucleotides: TGTGCCAGCAGCTCCCTCTCAGGAGTGCGCACCGGGGAGCTGTTTTTT. Its translation is CASSSLSGVRTGELFF. The chain has TRBV7-2 and TRBJ2-2; D not certain. The CDR3 totals 16 residues. CDR1 and CDR2 from the germline V gene are SGHTA and FQGNSA. Trimming shortened V by 4 bases and J by 4 bases, and 16 bases separated the two germline ends.

The rearrangement uses TRBV6-2 or TRBV6-3 and TRBJ2-1, with 8 positions matching TRBD1. The germline V gene encodes CDR1 MNHEY and CDR2 SVGEGT. Germline trimming cut 2 bases from V and 7 bases from J; bases unmatched to any gene: 4. This CDR3 is built from 14 residues. This CDR3 is CASSYPWTGNEQFF. The CDR3 nucleotides read TGTGCCAGCAGTTACCCCTGGACAGGGAATGAGCAGTTCTTC.

The genes are TRBV6-2 or TRBV6-3 and TRBJ1-1, with 9 bases lining up with TRBD1. Trimming removed 10 bases from V and 2 bases from J; junction bases left unmatched: 5. The CDR3 is 13 residues long. The germline V gene encodes CDR1 MNHEY and CDR2 SVGEGT. The CDR3 bases are TGTGCCACCGAGGGACAGGGAAACACTGAAGCTTTCTTT. This sequence encodes CATEGQGNTEAFF.

Points on this clonotype: A much larger clone is a single base away; this may be a read error. CDR3 protein: CAISESTGLAGRKFF. The CDR3 coding sequence is TGTGCCATCAGTGAGTCGACGGGACTAGCGGGAAGAAAGTTCTTC. The V call is TRBV10-3, the J call TRBJ2-1, with TRBD2 identical over 13 bases. V shed 0 bases and J 14 bases; nucleotides not matched to a gene: 7. CDR3 length: 15 amino acids. CDR1 is ENHRY, CDR2 SYGVKD, per germline.

This clonotype was counted between two and nine times. V is TRBV20-1 and J is TRBJ2-5; 9 bases are a match to TRBD2. The CDR3 runs to 13 residues. The trim removed 5 bases at V and 2 bases at J, leaving 3 bases unmatched. The germline CDR1 and CDR2 sequences are DFQATT and SNEGSKA (reference sequence). The CDR3 DNA follows: TGCAGTGCTTCCCTAGCGGGGCAAGAGACCCAGTACTTC. Its protein product is CSASLAGQETQYF.

In its sample, this clonotype was seen a few times. The chain uses TRBV7-8 and TRBJ2-1, with D unclear. CDR3 length equals 11 residues. V lost 8 bases and J 4 bases, leaving 6 bases between the germline ends. In germline, CDR1 is SGHVS, CDR2 FQNEAQ. Here the CDR3 DNA reads TGTGCCAGCCTCCTTTACAATGAGCAGTTCTTC. This gives the protein CASLLYNEQFF.

This clonotype was seen many times. The V gene is TRBV11-2, the J gene TRBJ1-1, with a tentative D call TRBD1 (5 bases). There are 13 residues in the CDR3. Germline V lookup: CDR1 SGHAT, CDR2 FQNNGV. Trimming shortened V by 0 bases and J by 11 bases, and 13 bases separated the two germline ends. CDR3 bases: TGTGCCAGCAGCTTAGAGGGTAGGGAGGGGGCTTTCTTT. Residues: CASSLEGREGAFF.

The chain is built from TRBV12-3 or TRBV12-4 and TRBJ1-2; 7 bases align to TRBD1. Trimming removed 5 bases from V and 1 base from J; junction bases left unmatched: 7. The CDR3 spans 15 residues. The CDR3 reads CASSLRTGFNYGYTF. CDR3 bases: TGTGCCAGCAGTCTCAGGACAGGATTTAACTATGGCTACACCTTC.

The chain links TRBV4-2 to TRBJ2-7; TRBD1 matches 8 bases. The germline V gene encodes CDR1 LGHNA and CDR2 YNFKEQ. The junction had 5 bases not matched to a gene; V was cut back by 1 base and J by 6 bases. The CDR3 has 14 amino acids. For the CDR3, the DNA is TGTGCCAGCAGCCAAGGCAGGGGGCGCCCCGAGCAGTACTTC. As protein: CASSQGRGRPEQYF.

CDR3 in DNA: TGCGCCAGCAGCCAAGTTATAGCAGGGCTTAATGAAAAACTGTTTTTT. Amino acids: CASSQVIAGLNEKLFF. V gene TRBV4-3 combines with J gene TRBJ1-4; a weak D match, TRBD1 (5 bases). Trimming pared 1 base from V and 4 bases from J, leaving 13 bases between. The CDR3 is 16 residues long. Germline-derived CDR1 and CDR2 are LGHNA and YSLEER.

This clonotype was counted a few times. The CDR3 loop is CASSPSMRQETQYF. CDR3 in DNA: TGTGCCAGCAGCCCCTCAATGAGGCAAGAGACCCAGTACTTC. The J gene is TRBJ2-5, the V gene TRBV5-6, with D hard to call. Germline assignment: CDR1 SGHDT and CDR2 YYEEEE. V was trimmed by 4 bases and J by 2 bases, leaving 12 bases between them. The CDR3 consists of 14 residues.

This clonotype was seen a few times. The genes are TRBV7-9 and TRBJ2-7, with D uncertain. V lost 0 bases and J lost 6, with 15 bases in between. There are 15 residues in the CDR3. In germline, CDR1 is SEHNR, CDR2 FQNEAQ (reference sequence). Written as DNA, the CDR3 is TGTGCCAGCAGCTTAGCGCCCGGGCTAGGGTCCGAGCAGTACTTC. Translating it yields CASSLAPGLGSEQYF.

This clonotype has more than one count but fewer than ten. This chain uses TRBV10-3 with TRBJ2-4; unclear D gene. V gave up 0 bases and J gave up 0 bases, with 9 bases separating them. This CDR3 region has 16 residues. Germline assignment: CDR1 ENHRY and CDR2 SYGVKD. This chain's CDR3 is CAISESTALAKNIQYF. The DNA for the CDR3 is TGTGCCATCAGTGAGTCTACGGCCCTAGCCAAAAACATTCAGTACTTC.

This sequence joins TRBV10-3 and TRBJ2-7; 9 nucleotides align to TRBD2. This CDR3 has 14 residues. Unmatched junction bases numbered 4, after V lost 6 bases and J lost 1 base. Germline CDR1 is ENHRY and CDR2 is SYGVKD. CDR3 in amino acids: CAIRGGLASYEQYF. DNA for the CDR3: TGTGCCATCAGAGGAGGACTAGCGTCCTACGAGCAGTACTTC.

This clonotype was found a few times. The V gene is TRBV5-1, the J gene TRBJ2-3; 7 bases are shared with TRBD2. V lost 4 bases to trimming and J lost 2 bases; unmatched junction nucleotides: 4. This CDR3 is built from 14 residues. CDR1 and CDR2 (germline): SGHRS, YFSETQ. CDR3: CASSGGVFTDTQYF. DNA of the CDR3: TGCGCCAGCAGCGGGGGGGTCTTCACAGATACGCAGTATTTT.

The sample holds a few counts of this clonotype. V is TRBV6-5 and J is TRBJ2-1; 7 nucleotides agree with TRBD2. J lost 4 bases, V lost 2 bases, and 8 bases had no gene match. The CDR3 is 16 residues long. In germline, CDR1 is MNHEY, CDR2 SVGAGI. The DNA of the CDR3 is TGTGCCAGCAGTTACGCCGGACTAGGCCCTTACAATGAGCAGTTCTTC. It codes for CASSYAGLGPYNEQFF.

In this sample, this clonotype turned up a few times. The chain carries TRBV29-1 and TRBJ2-6; D is ambiguous. Trimming pared 5 bases from V and 0 bases from J, leaving 5 bases between. CDR3 size: 13 residues. CDR1 and CDR2 from the germline V gene are SQVTM and ANQGSEA. The CDR3 DNA reads as TGCAGCGTTTGGTTCTCTGGGGCCAACGTCCTGACTTTC. Protein: CSVWFSGANVLTF.

This clonotype showed up just a few times. This chain connects TRBV7-2 to TRBJ2-5; 10 bases match TRBD1. Germline-derived CDR1 and CDR2 are SGHTA and FQGNSA. The CDR3 has 16 amino acids. The trim removed 2 bases at V and 5 bases at J, leaving 8 bases unmatched. CDR3 nucleotide sequence: TGTGCCAGCAGCTTACGCTGGGACAGGGGCAGGGAGACCCAGTACTTC. Its translation: CASSLRWDRGRETQYF.

This chain connects TRBV12-3 or TRBV12-4 to TRBJ2-1; unclear D gene. Trimming pared 2 bases from V and 6 bases from J, leaving 8 bases between. This CDR3 spans 13 amino acids. This CDR3 reads CASSLRARNEQFF. The CDR3 DNA follows: TGTGCCAGCAGTTTAAGGGCACGCAATGAGCAGTTCTTC.

There are a few counts of this clonotype. V usage is TRBV10-3 and J usage is TRBJ2-3; D is uncertain. V was shortened by 2 bases and J by 8 bases, with 17 bases between the two germline ends. Germline lookup yields CDR1 ENHRY and CDR2 SYGVKD. The CDR3 runs 15 residues. The CDR3 bases are TGTGCCATCAGTGAGGGAGAGCTCTGGTGGGGTACGCAGTATTTT. This gives the protein CAISEGELWWGTQYF.

This clonotype was seen a few times. The chain links TRBV20-1 to TRBJ2-7; TRBD2 matches at 11 bases. Per germline, CDR1 DFQATT and CDR2 SNEGSKA (reference sequence). The CDR3 spans 14 residues. Trimming removed 4 bases from V and 3 bases from J; junction bases left unmatched: 5. Here the CDR3 DNA reads TGCAGTGCTACCCGACTAGCGGGAATCTACGAGCAGTACTTC. It translates to CSATRLAGIYEQYF.

This clonotype occurred a few times. Its ends do not fully match the called genes, so a read error is possible. The genes are TRBV27 and TRBJ1-2, with D possibly being TRBD1 (6 bases). CDR1 is MNHEY, CDR2 SMNVEV, per germline (reference sequence). The CDR3 sequence is 14 residues long. In nucleotides, the CDR3 is TGTGCCAGTAGTTTATCGATGGGGGCGTATGGCTACACCTTC. Protein product: CASSLSMGAYGYTF.

This chain uses TRBV7-2 with TRBJ2-7; D is perhaps TRBD1 (5 bases). This CDR3 has 12 amino acids. V lost 6 bases and J 6 bases, leaving 12 bases between the germline ends. The germline V gene has CDR1 SGHTA and CDR2 FQGNSA. The CDR3 DNA reads TGTGCCAGCAGTCAGAATAGGGGCGAGCAGTACTTC. It encodes CASSQNRGEQYF.

Written as DNA, the CDR3 is TGTGCCAGCAGCCCCGGACAGGGGGCGGATAGCTACGAGCAGTACTTC. Translating gives CASSPGQGADSYEQYF. The gene calls are TRBV14 and TRBJ2-7; 11 bases align to TRBD1. This CDR3 has 16 residues. CDR1 and CDR2 (germline): SGHDN, FVKESK. Losses at the gene ends were 4 bases for V and 3 bases for J; bases not matched to a gene: 8.

The genes are TRBV7-6 and TRBJ2-5; TRBD2 aligns across 7 bases. The CDR3 extends over 15 amino acids. V trimming: 3 bases; J trimming: 2 bases; junction bases outside the gene matches: 6. In germline, CDR1 is SGHVS, CDR2 FNYEAQ. The CDR3 nucleotides read TGTGCCAGCAGCTTGAGGGCGGGACTACAAGAGACCCAGTACTTC. Its translation is CASSLRAGLQETQYF.